The rows below give T cell receptor beta chains drawn from one sample of a study of blood T cell repertoires in COVID-19. Libraries were prepared by immunoSEQ multiplex PCR; TCRdb keeps only in-frame clonotypes and omits some of them. The table lists more than 200,000 clones, 87% of them singletons. Sequencing used peripheral blood. Source of these receptors: a man between 18 and 35 years old with active or convalescent COVID-19. The CDR3 runs from the conserved cysteine through the conserved F or W. D genes are given only for firm matches. Some rows mark clone size as missing; the rest say once, few, many or name a class of expanded clone.

v_gene	d_gene	j_gene	abundance	CDR3aa	CDR3nt
TRBV6-1	.	TRBJ2-1	.	CASSEGRVGQFF	TGTGCCAGCAGTGAAGGGAGAGTCGGGCAGTTCTTC
TRBV28	TRBD1	TRBJ2-7	.	CASSLSVQGMLEQYF	TGTGCCAGCAGTTTATCGGTACAGGGGATGCTCGAGCAGTACTTC
TRBV5-8	.	TRBJ1-1	.	CASRRERLRGTEAFF	TGTGCCAGCAGACGAGAGAGGCTCAGAGGCACTGAAGCTTTCTTT
TRBV6-6	TRBD1	TRBJ1-4	once	CASTLGQENEKLFF	TGTGCCAGCACCTTGGGACAGGAAAATGAAAAACTGTTTTTT
TRBV6-5	TRBD1	TRBJ2-7	once	CASHRGHEQYF	TGTGCCAGTCACAGGGGGCACGAGCAGTACTTC
TRBV7-2	TRBD2	TRBJ2-7	.	CASSHSGRAYEQYF	TGTGCCAGCAGCCACAGCGGGAGGGCCTACGAGCAGTACTTC
TRBV19	TRBD2	TRBJ2-1	.	CASSMLREDNEQFF	TGTGCCAGTAGTATGCTCCGGGAGGACAATGAGCAGTTCTTC
TRBV30	.	TRBJ2-4	once	CAWSAGAGHLAKNIQYF	TGTGCCTGGAGTGCAGGGGCAGGCCACCTAGCCAAAAACATTCAGTACTTC
TRBV7-9	TRBD1	TRBJ2-1	.	CASSSATGVGYWNEQFF	TGTGCCAGCAGCTCCGCTACAGGGGTGGGTTATTGGAATGAGCAGTTCTTC
TRBV2	TRBD2	TRBJ2-5	.	CASSEQAGGGLYETQYF	TGTGCCAGCAGTGAACAGGCGGGAGGGGGGTTATACGAGACCCAGTACTTC
TRBV4-3	.	TRBJ2-7	.	CASSQLVQGEQYF	TGCGCCAGCAGCCAACTGGTCCAGGGCGAGCAGTACTTC
TRBV7-6	.	TRBJ2-2	.	CASRVDHTGELFF	TGTGCCAGCAGGGTAGATCACACCGGGGAGCTGTTTTTT